One sample yielded the 7 T cell receptor beta chains listed below, sequenced in a study of CD8 T cells in ankylosing spondylitis. TCRdb re-called the 5' RACE reads through MiXCR, storing one row per CDR3 protein. The data show around 150,000 distinct CDR3 sequences, with 7% to 8% seen just once and under 15% held by the top ten. The sequencing sample was made of blood, either unsorted or a sorted T cell fraction (not recorded which). These receptors were collected from a female donor with ankylosing spondylitis or in good health (not recorded which).

This clonotype was recorded many times. The chain links TRBV28 to TRBJ1-1, with D possibly being TRBD1 (5 bases). The germline V gene has CDR1 MDHEN and CDR2 SYDVKM. Trimming pared 6 bases from V and 1 base from J, leaving 12 bases between. The CDR3 is 14 amino acids. CDR3 sequence: CASSLQGGNTEAFF. The CDR3 DNA reads TGTGCCAGCAGCTTGCAGGGAGGGAACACTGAAGCTTTCTTT.

There are many counts of this clonotype. An end of the junction does not agree with germline; a read error may underlie this. This chain joins TRBV7-7 and TRBJ2-1; D is possibly TRBD2 (5 bases). The CDR3 sequence is 13 residues long. Germline CDR1 is SSHAT and CDR2 is FNYEAQ (reference sequence). The CDR3 DNA reads TGTGCTAGCAGCCCCAACCGCGGGTTTGAGCAGTTCTTC. It translates to CASSPNRGFEQFF.

This clonotype was counted many times. Here the CDR3 reads CASSHGLTLHGYTF. The CDR3 region has the DNA TGTGCCAGCAGCCACGGCCTCACCTTACATGGCTACACCTTC. This chain uses TRBV6-1 with TRBJ1-2; no clear D gene. The CDR3 totals 14 residues. V was pared by 6 bases and J by 6 bases, with 17 bases between. The germline V gene encodes CDR1 MNHNS and CDR2 SASEGT.

This clonotype was counted ten times or more. The chain joins TRBV29-1 to TRBJ1-1; no reliable D call. Germline CDR1 and CDR2: SQVTM and ANQGSEA. Trimming shortened V by 2 bases and J by 0 bases, and 7 bases separated the two germline ends. The CDR3 totals 13 residues. The CDR3 here is CSVEMDMNTEAFF. The CDR3 DNA sequence: TGCAGCGTTGAAATGGATATGAACACTGAAGCTTTCTTT. The variable domain in full, completed from reference TRBV29-1 and TRBJ1-1, reads SAVISQKPSRDICQRGTSLTIQCQVDSQVTMMFWYRQQPGQSLTLIATANQGSEATYESGFVIDKFPISRPNLTFSTLTVSNMSPEDSSIYLCSVEMDMNTEAFFGQGTRLTVV.

This clonotype has more than one count but fewer than ten. The gene calls are TRBV4-3 and TRBJ2-1; D is ambiguous. Deletions cut 3 bases from V and 0 bases from J, with 6 bases between. The CDR3 covers 14 residues. Germline V gene lookup returns CDR1 LGHNA and CDR2 YSLEER. CDR3 DNA: TGCGCCAGCAGCCATCCTGGCTCCTACAATGAGCAGTTCTTC. Translated, it gives CASSHPGSYNEQFF.

In this sample, this clonotype turned up many times. The chain employs TRBV9 and TRBJ2-2; a possible D gene is TRBD1 (6 bases). The CDR3 loop spans 13 amino acids. V was trimmed by 3 bases and J by 6 bases, leaving 9 bases between them. Per germline, CDR1 SGDLS and CDR2 YYNGEE. CDR3 in amino acids: CASSATGSGELFF. For the CDR3, the DNA is TGTGCCAGCAGCGCAACAGGGTCCGGGGAGCTGTTTTTT.

This chain connects TRBV7-9 to TRBJ1-1; TRBD1 matches at 9 bases. Unmatched junction bases numbered 5, after V lost 5 bases and J lost 1 base. Germline assignment: CDR1 SEHNR and CDR2 FQNEAQ (reference sequence). The CDR3 is made up of 15 amino acids. The CDR3 spells CASSPLQGANTEAFF. The CDR3 region has the DNA TGTGCCAGCAGCCCTCTACAGGGGGCGAACACTGAAGCTTTCTTT.